This T cell receptor beta chain stems from a study of blood T cell repertoires in COVID-19. In the study overall: Material from acute and convalescent COVID-19 was sourced from the United States, Italy and Spain.

Repertoires were generated with immunoSEQ multiplex PCR, while TCRdb's copy carries only in-frame clones and drops some. The sample records about 140,000 clones, about 90% being singletons. With 4 bases clipped from V and 5 bases from J, the junction kept 9 bases outside the gene matches. Germline V gives CDR1 SGHAT, CDR2 FQNNGV. This CDR3 comprises 16 residues. The sequenced sample consisted of peripheral blood. The V and J genes are TRBV11-2 and TRBJ2-1; the match to TRBD2 covers 9 bases. The sequence was obtained from a woman older than 75 with acute or convalescent COVID-19. CDR3 protein: CASSSQRGAWDNEQFF. DNA of the CDR3: TGTGCCAGCAGCTCCCAGCGGGGGGCGTGGGACAATGAGCAGTTCTTC.